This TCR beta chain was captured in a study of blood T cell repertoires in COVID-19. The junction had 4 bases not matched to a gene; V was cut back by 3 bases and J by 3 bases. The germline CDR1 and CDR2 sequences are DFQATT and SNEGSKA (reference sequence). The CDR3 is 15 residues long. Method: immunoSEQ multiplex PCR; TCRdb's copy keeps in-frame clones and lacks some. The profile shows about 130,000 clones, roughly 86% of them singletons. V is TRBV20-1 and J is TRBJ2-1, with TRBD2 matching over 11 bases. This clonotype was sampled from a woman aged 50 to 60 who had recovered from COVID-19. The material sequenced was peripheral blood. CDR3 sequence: CSASAGTSGYNEQFF. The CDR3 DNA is TGCAGTGCTAGTGCCGGGACTAGCGGCTACAATGAGCAGTTCTTC.